These 23 T cell receptor beta chains share one sample of origin, sequenced in a study of tissue T cells after allogeneic stem cell transplantation. TCRdb's table, derived via immunoSEQ multiplex PCR, lists solely in-frame clones and lacks some. The sample includes about 3,500 clones, 49% of them seen just once. Time point reported: mouse harvest day 14 after allogeneic transplant. Mouse grafts combined 10^7 T-cell-depleted bone marrow cells with 10^6 splenic CD5+ T cells. Sequenced: gut tissue. The source of these receptors is a female BALB/c mouse given C57BL/6 T cells with graft-versus-host disease after an allogeneic hematopoietic cell transplant.

This clone showed up just a few times. Genes and germline are mouse. The CDR3 end is not reached by the read, which stops 1 residue before it; the germline J gene fills it in. The chain uses TRBV26 and TRBJ1-2; the D is unclear. Between the trimmed V and J ends, which lost 4 bases and 0 bases, there was a span of 6 bases. This CDR3 contains 13 residues. Germline assignment: CDR1 KGHPV and CDR2 FQNQEV (reference sequence). The sequenced part of the CDR3 DNA is TGTGCCAGCAGTCGCCTTGCAAACTCCGACTACACC. Encoded protein: CASSRLANSDYT. The complete CDR3 protein is CASSRLANSDYTF.

As regards this clone: Here the gene names and germline are mouse. From the germline J gene comes the end of the CDR3, since the read stops 1 residue before it. This chain connects TRBV1 to TRBJ1-1; no firm D call. V was trimmed by 0 bases and J by 1 base, leaving 6 bases between them. Per the germline V gene, CDR1 is NSQYPW and CDR2 is LRSPGD (reference sequence). The CDR3 consists of 14 residues. The CDR3 DNA, read in part, is TGCACCTGCAGTGCAGATTATCGAAACACAGAAGTCTTC. Amino acid sequence: CTCSADYRNTEVF. The full CDR3 protein reads CTCSADYRNTEVFF.

Concerning this clone itself: Here the gene names and germline are mouse. Read data end 1 residue before the CDR3 end; the end is taken from the germline J gene. V usage is TRBV12-2 and J usage is TRBJ2-2; D is unresolved. The CDR3 runs 12 residues. CDR1 SGHLS and CDR2 HYDKME come from the germline V gene. V lost 0 bases to trimming and J lost 4 bases, with 2 bases between them. CDR3 loop: CASSLGTGQLYF. The DNA read from the CDR3 is TGTGCCAGCTCTCTCGGCACCGGGCAGCTCTAC.

Notes on this clone: The germline and genes are mouse ones. The CDR3 DNA, read in part, is TGTGCCAGCAGCTTCGGGACTGGGGGTGCAGAAACGCTGTAT. It translates to CASSFGTGGAETLY. The entire CDR3 is CASSFGTGGAETLYF. The chain is built from TRBV3 and TRBJ2-3, with 10 positions matching TRBD2. The CDR3 extends 1 residue past the end of the read, so its final part is completed from the germline J gene. The ends lost 3 bases at V and 1 base at J; junction bases unmatched: 1. Germline lookup yields CDR1 SNHLY and CDR2 FYNGKV (reference sequence). This CDR3 comprises 15 residues.

Regarding this clone: Gene names are mouse gene names. The observed sequence ends 1 residue before the CDR3 terminus, with the missing tail filled in from the germline J gene. The chain links TRBV15 to TRBJ2-7, with 9 bases lining up with TRBD1. This CDR3 has 14 amino acids. V lost 3 bases to trimming and J lost 7 bases; unmatched junction nucleotides: 7. Germline CDR1 and CDR2: SGHND and FRSKSL. CDR3 amino acids: CASSFSGQGSEQYF. The CDR3 DNA, read in part, is TGTGCCAGCAGTTTCTCGGGACAGGGAAGCGAACAGTAC.

This clone was recorded a few times. Genes and germline come from the mouse. The read ends 1 residue early relative to the CDR3; the germline J gene fills the gap. This sequence joins TRBV26 and TRBJ2-1, with 8 bases aligning to TRBD1. In germline, CDR1 is KGHPV, CDR2 FQNQEV (reference sequence). CDR3 length equals 12 residues. J was trimmed by 9 bases and V by 4 bases; bases with no gene match: 2. The DNA read from the CDR3 is TGTGCCAGCAGTCGGACAGGGCTTGAGCAGTTC. Translated: CASSRTGLEQF. The full-length CDR3 reads as CASSRTGLEQFF.

This clone has a handful of counts. Gene names refer to mouse genes. The read falls 1 residue short of the CDR3 end, and the missing part is taken from the germline J gene. The V and J genes are TRBV26 and TRBJ1-3; D remains ambiguous. The CDR3 loop spans 14 amino acids. V was trimmed by 0 bases and J by 1 base, leaving 4 bases between them. Germline CDR1 reads KGHPV; CDR2 reads FQNQEV (reference sequence). The CDR3 bases that were read are TGTGCCAGCAGTCTGTCGCAATCTGGAAATACGCTCTAT. Protein product: CASSLSQSGNTLY. The CDR3 as a whole reads CASSLSQSGNTLYF.

Only a few counts were recorded for this clone. Gene names denote mouse genes. The missing CDR3 end, 1 residue past where the read stops, is filled in from the germline J gene. The gene calls are TRBV23 and TRBJ2-1; the DNA was not compared with TRBD1, the D call given in the table. CDR1 KGHTA and CDR2 FQNQQP come from the germline V gene. CDR3 size: 16 residues. The CDR3 loop reads CSSSRGRDTNYAEQFF. The sequenced CDR3 bases are TGCTCCAGCAGCCGAGGTAGGGACACTAACTATGCTGAGCAGTTC. The variable domain in full, with the rest retrieved from reference TRBV23 and TRBJ2-1, is DAAVTQKPRYLIKMKGQEAEMKCIPEKGHTAVFWYQQKQSKELKFLIYFQNQQPLDQIDMVKERFSAVCPSSSLCSLGIRTCEAEDSALYLCSSSRGRDTNYAEQFFGPGTRLTVL.

Of note for this clone: Gene names denote mouse genes. The read ends 1 residue early relative to the CDR3; the germline J gene fills the gap. The chain employs TRBV26 and TRBJ2-2; D gene uncertain. Germline V CDR1 and CDR2: KGHPV, FQNQEV (reference sequence). The CDR3 is made up of 13 amino acids. The V end was cut by 3 bases, the J end by 0 bases, with 2 bases between. CDR3 protein: CASSLPNTGQLYF. The part of the CDR3 DNA that was read is TGTGCCAGCAGTCTTCCAAACACCGGGCAGCTCTAC.

There are a few counts of this clone. Gene names follow the mouse nomenclature. Read coverage stops 1 residue before the CDR3 terminus; the germline J gene supplies the remainder. The chain joins TRBV1 to TRBJ2-1, with 9 bases fitting TRBD1. V gave up 5 bases and J gave up 0 bases; unmatched junction bases: 5. Germline values: CDR1 NSQYPW, CDR2 LRSPGD (reference sequence). This CDR3 is built from 16 residues. The CDR3 DNA, read in part, is TGCACCTGCAGTAACAGGGGGCCGTATAACTATGCTGAGCAGTTC. Translating gives CTCSNRGPYNYAEQF. The CDR3 in its entirety is CTCSNRGPYNYAEQFF.

This clone has just a few counts. The gene names here belong to mouse. The read ends 1 residue shy of where the CDR3 ends; the end is completed using the germline J gene. The chain has TRBV17 and TRBJ1-6, with D possibly TRBD1 on 5 matching bases. TRBJ1-6 qualifies as an ORF whose function is uncertain. The germline V and J ends were trimmed by 6 bases and 1 base, with 7 bases remaining between them. From germline, CDR1 is MNHDT and CDR2 YYDKIL. The CDR3 is 14 amino acids. CDR3 bases read: TGTGCTAGCAGGGACAAATCCTATAATTCGCCCCTCTAC. This codes for CASRDKSYNSPLY. The entire CDR3 reads CASRDKSYNSPLYF.

This clone was seen only a few times. Gene names refer to mouse genes. The CDR3 end is not reached by the read, which stops 1 residue before it; the germline J gene fills it in. In the same sample, other DNA sequences code for this CDR3. The chain combines TRBV1 with TRBJ2-4, with unresolved D. The CDR3 runs to 13 residues. The germline CDR1 and CDR2 sequences are NSQYPW and LRSPGD (reference sequence). The V end was cut by 0 bases, the J end by 4 bases, with 5 bases between. The CDR3 protein is CTCSADRKNTLYF. CDR3 DNA, as far as it was read: TGCACCTGCAGTGCAGACAGAAAAAACACCTTGTAC. The variable domain in full, completed from reference TRBV1 and TRBJ2-4, reads VTLLEQNPRWRLVPRGQAVNLRCILKNSQYPWMSWYQQDLQKQLQWLFTLRSPGDKEVKSLPGADYLATRVTDTELRLQVANMSQGRTLYCTCSADRKNTLYFGAGTRLSVL.

As to this clone: Genes here carry mouse names. The read ends 1 residue before the CDR3 terminus; that terminus is restored from the germline J gene. The rearrangement uses TRBV12-1 and TRBJ2-7; possible D gene TRBD2, 5 bases. V shed 4 bases and J shed 4 bases, with 10 bases lying between them. Germline V gene data show CDR1 as SGHSN and CDR2 as HYEKVE. CDR3 length: 12 amino acids. CDR3 DNA, as far as it was read: TGTGCCAGCTCCCCAACTGGATATGAACAGTAC. This translates into CASSPTGYEQY. Given in full, the CDR3 is CASSPTGYEQYF.

Details on this clone: Gene names refer to mouse genes. Read data end 1 residue before the CDR3 end; the end is taken from the germline J gene. The V call is TRBV26, the J call TRBJ2-5, with D perhaps TRBD1 (5 bases). Trimming stripped 4 bases from V and 4 bases from J, with 6 bases between. The CDR3 has 12 amino acids. Germline CDR1 reads KGHPV; CDR2 reads FQNQEV (reference sequence). The CDR3 DNA, read in part, is TGTGCCAGCAGTCAGGGGAAAGACACCCAGTAC. This sequence encodes CASSQGKDTQY. The full CDR3 protein is CASSQGKDTQYF. Using reference TRBV26 and TRBJ2-5 for the parts outside the CDR3, the full variable domain is NSKVIQTPRYLVKGQGQKAKMRCIPEKGHPVVFWYQQNKNNEFKFLINFQNQEVLQQIDMTEKRFSAECPSNSPCSLEIQSSEAGDSALYLCASSQGKDTQYFGPGTRLLVL.

With respect to this clone: The gene symbols are mouse symbols. The read terminates 1 residue before the CDR3 end, so the remaining end is supplied by the germline J gene. V gene TRBV23 combines with J gene TRBJ2-1; the tabulated D call, TRBD1, remains unverified against the DNA. CDR1 and CDR2 from the germline V gene are KGHTA and FQNQQP. The CDR3 totals 16 residues. The chain's CDR3 is CSSSQSGTGGYAEQFF. The DNA read from the CDR3 is TGCTCCAGCAGTCAATCCGGGACAGGGGGCTATGCTGAGCAGTTC.

Points on this clone: Germline and genes: mouse. Sequencing ends 1 residue short of the CDR3 end; the germline J gene provides the rest. This rearrangement joins TRBV20 to TRBJ1-1; weak D call: TRBD1 (6 bases). V gave up 0 bases and J gave up 4 bases, with 12 bases separating them. The CDR3 extends over 14 amino acids. Germline CDR1 and CDR2: GFQATS and STVNSAI. CDR3 DNA, as far as it was read: TGTGGTGCTAGGGATTGGGGGGCGAGCACAGAAGTCTTC. As protein: CGARDWGASTEVF. From start to end, the CDR3 is CGARDWGASTEVFF. The complete variable domain, with remaining parts taken from reference TRBV20 and TRBJ1-1, reads GALVYQYPRRTICKSGTSMRMECQAVGFQATSVAWYRQSPQKTFELIALSTVNSAIKYEQNFTQEKFPISHPNLSFSSMTVLNAYLEDRGLYLCGARDWGASTEVFFGKGTRLTVV.

Notes on this clone: Gene names are mouse gene names. The read gets to within 1 residue of the CDR3 end, and the germline J gene fills in the rest. The rearrangement joins TRBV26 to TRBJ1-4, with TRBD1 matching 12 bases. The CDR3 spans 17 residues. From germline, CDR1 is KGHPV and CDR2 FQNQEV (reference sequence). V lost 6 bases to trimming and J lost 3 bases; unmatched junction nucleotides: 8. The sequenced part of the CDR3 DNA is TGTGCCAGCAGCGATCCCGGGACAGGGGGCGCCAACGAAAGATTATTT. Its protein is CASSDPGTGGANERLF. The CDR3, in full, reads CASSDPGTGGANERLFF.

By frequency in the sample, this clone is large. Gene labels here are mouse ones. From the germline J gene comes the end of the CDR3, since the read stops 1 residue before it. This chain joins TRBV1 and TRBJ1-2; TRBD1 matches 7 bases. The germline V gene encodes CDR1 NSQYPW and CDR2 LRSPGD (reference sequence). The CDR3 spans 15 residues. V lost 4 bases to trimming and J lost 0 bases; unmatched junction nucleotides: 5. The sequenced CDR3 bases are TGCACCTGCAGTGTCCGGGACAGAGCAAACTCCGACTACACC. This codes for CTCSVRDRANSDYT. The whole CDR3 is CTCSVRDRANSDYTF.

This clone is medium-sized (0.01 to 0.1%) by share. Genes here carry mouse names. With the read ending 1 residue before the CDR3 end, the germline J gene is used to fill in that end. The gene calls are TRBV16 and TRBJ2-7, with 8 bases aligning to TRBD2. Germline CDR1 SGHSA, CDR2 FRNQAP. With 0 bases clipped from V and 7 bases from J, the junction kept 5 bases outside the gene matches. CDR3 size: 14 residues. This CDR3 is CASSLDLGGAEQYF. The sequenced part of the CDR3 DNA is TGTGCAAGCAGCTTAGATCTGGGGGGCGCCGAACAGTAC.

Note on this clone: Gene names refer to mouse genes. The missing CDR3 end, 1 residue past where the read stops, is filled in from the germline J gene. The genes are TRBV26 and TRBJ1-4; 9 bases fit TRBD1. The CDR3 has 13 residues. V dropped 6 bases and J dropped 4; count of bases not matched to a gene: 0. CDR1 KGHPV and CDR2 FQNQEV come from the germline V gene (reference sequence). The CDR3 bases that were read are TGTGCCAGCAGGACAGGGGGCAACGAAAGATTATTT. It yields the protein CASRTGGNERLF. The CDR3 as a whole reads CASRTGGNERLFF.

Turning to this clone: Gene names refer to mouse genes. The read terminates 1 residue before the CDR3 end, so the remaining end is supplied by the germline J gene. J is TRBJ1-3 and V is TRBV12-2; D may be TRBD1 (6 bases). Trimming took 4 bases from V and 3 from J, leaving 9 bases between them. CDR3 length: 13 residues. Germline V gene data show CDR1 as SGHLS and CDR2 as HYDKME. The CDR3 loop reads CASSHRVGNTLYF. Partial CDR3 DNA: TGTGCCAGCTCCCACAGGGTTGGAAATACGCTCTAT. Using reference TRBV12-2 and TRBJ1-3 for the parts outside the CDR3, the full variable domain is NSGVVQSPRYIIKGKGERSILKCIPISGHLSVAWYQQTQGQELKFFIQHYDKMERDKGNLPSRFSVQQFDDYHSEMNMSALELEDSAVYFCASSHRVGNTLYFGEGSRLIVV.

About this clone: Gene names are the mouse ones. The read terminates 1 residue before the CDR3 end, so the remaining end is supplied by the germline J gene. This chain joins TRBV19 and TRBJ2-3, with 10 bases fitting TRBD2. The CDR3 has 16 residues. Trimming at V came to 1 base and at J to 2 bases, leaving 4 bases not matched to a gene. Germline-derived CDR1 and CDR2 are FNHDT and SITEND (reference sequence). The covered CDR3 bases are TGTGCCAGCAGTATATCTGGGGGGGCGGTTGCAGAAACGCTGTAT. Translation gives CASSISGGAVAETLY. The entire CDR3 sequence reads CASSISGGAVAETLYF. The whole variable domain, filled in from reference TRBV19 and TRBJ2-3, reads GGIITQTPKFLIGQEGQKLTLKCQQNFNHDTMYWYRQDSGKGLRLIYYSITENDLQKGDLSEGYDASREKKSSFSLTVTSAQKNEMAVFLCASSISGGAVAETLYFGSGTRLTVL.

This clone appeared once. A read error may produce the germline difference seen at one junction end. Gene names and germline match the mouse. In the same sample, other DNA sequences code for this CDR3. The CDR3 DNA, read in part, is TGCGCCAGCAGTACCGGGACAGGGGGCCTTGAACAGTAC. It yields the protein CASSTGTGGLEQY. In full, the CDR3 reads CASSTGTGGLEQYF. This chain uses TRBV26 with TRBJ2-7, with 12 bases fitting TRBD1. The read halts 1 residue ahead of the CDR3 end, with the missing end drawn from the germline J gene. Germline lookup yields CDR1 KGHPV and CDR2 FQNQEV (reference sequence). CDR3 length equals 14 residues.